This passage covers 25 T cell receptor beta chains from one sample sequenced in a study of identical twins. TCRdb analysed the 5' RACE reads with MiXCR anew, one entry per CDR3 protein. The table lists approximately 1.8 million distinct CDR3 sequences, less than 35% of them singletons. Sequencing was done on a sample of cord blood. These receptors were collected from a newborn girl in good health.

V gene TRBV7-2 combines with J gene TRBJ2-3; 9 nucleotides align to TRBD2. Germline V gives CDR1 SGHTA, CDR2 FQGNSA. The CDR3 runs to 16 residues. After removal of 8 bases from V and 0 bases from J, the junction contained 9 bases not matched to a gene. The CDR3 sequence: CASGTRLAVSTDTQYF. CDR3 nucleotide sequence: TGTGCCAGCGGCACTCGACTAGCGGTTAGCACAGATACGCAGTATTTT.

The chain combines TRBV7-2 with TRBJ2-3; D possibly corresponds to TRBD2 (5 bases). The germline V and J ends were trimmed by 0 bases and 2 bases, with 9 bases remaining between them. The CDR3 sequence is 15 residues long. Per the germline V gene, CDR1 is SGHTA and CDR2 is FQGNSA. The CDR3 loop reads CASSLAASFTDTQYF. For the CDR3, the DNA is TGTGCCAGCAGCTTAGCTGCTAGCTTCACAGATACGCAGTATTTT. Complete variable domain (other parts from reference TRBV7-2 and TRBJ2-3): GAGVSQSPSNKVTEKGKDVELRCDPISGHTALYWYRQSLGQGLEFLIYFQGNSAPDKSGLPSDRFSAERTGGSVSTLTIQRTQQEDSAVYLCASSLAASFTDTQYFGPGTRLTVL.

This clonotype was found a few times. The rearrangement uses TRBV27 and TRBJ2-7; 15 nucleotides line up with TRBD2. This CDR3 region has 17 residues. Germline CDR1 reads MNHEY; CDR2 reads SMNVEV (reference sequence). V shed 6 bases, J shed 5 bases, and the junction held 11 bases outside the gene matches. The CDR3 reads CASRGGLAGGFYHEQYF. The CDR3 nucleotides read TGTGCCAGCAGGGGGGGACTAGCGGGAGGATTTTACCACGAGCAGTACTTC.

This sequence joins TRBV7-9 and TRBJ2-3, with 9 nucleotides matching TRBD2. Germline CDR1 SEHNR, CDR2 FQNEAQ (reference sequence). V lost 5 bases and J lost 4; bases outside the gene matches: 10. The CDR3 length is 16 residues. The CDR3, as DNA: TGTGCCAGCAGCGCGCTAGCGGGGTTGAGCGCAGATACGCAGTATTTT. It yields the protein CASSALAGLSADTQYF. The entire variable domain, with the rest obtained from reference TRBV7-9 and TRBJ2-3, is as follows: DTGVSQNPRHKITKRGQNVTFRCDPISEHNRLYWYRQTLGQGPEFLTYFQNEAQLEKSRLLSDRFSAERPKGSFSTLEIQRTEQGDSAMYLCASSALAGLSADTQYFGPGTRLTVL.

In DNA form, the CDR3 reads TGCGCCAGCAGCTTGGGCGGGACTAGCGTTTATGAGCAGTTCTTC. Translated, it gives CASSLGGTSVYEQFF. The chain couples TRBV5-1 to TRBJ2-1, with 10 bases matching TRBD2. There are 15 residues in the CDR3. The germline V gene encodes CDR1 SGHRS and CDR2 YFSETQ. V dropped 0 bases and J dropped 8; count of bases not matched to a gene: 5.

V usage is TRBV12-3 or TRBV12-4 and J usage is TRBJ1-1; D is unresolved. The CDR3 consists of 14 residues. The V and J ends lost 2 bases and 10 bases respectively, with 17 bases between them. The CDR3 loop reads CASSLKVGVPRAFF. The CDR3, as DNA: TGTGCCAGCAGTTTAAAGGTCGGGGTTCCTCGAGCTTTCTTT.

This clonotype has a handful of counts. The rearrangement links TRBV15 to TRBJ2-5, with 10 nucleotides matching TRBD2. The CDR3 covers 16 residues. The germline CDR1 and CDR2 sequences are LNHNV and YYDKDF (reference sequence). Trimming took 0 bases from V and 4 from J; bases not matched to a gene: 5. CDR3: CATSRDWVAGGETQYF. The CDR3 DNA reads TGTGCCACCAGCAGAGATTGGGTAGCGGGAGGAGAGACCCAGTACTTC.

There are a few counts of this clonotype. This chain connects TRBV10-3 to TRBJ2-5; no reliable D call. The germline gives CDR1 ENHRY, CDR2 SYGVKD. The V end lost 1 base, the J end lost 2 bases, and 11 bases lay between the germline ends. This CDR3 contains 15 residues. In DNA form, the CDR3 reads TGTGCCATCAGTGAGTGGTCACCAGAACAAGAGACCCAGTACTTC. This encodes CAISEWSPEQETQYF.

This clonotype was seen only a few times. The rearrangement joins TRBV12-3 or TRBV12-4 to TRBJ2-3; D is perhaps TRBD1 or TRBD2 (5 bases each). The CDR3 totals 14 residues. V lost 6 bases, J lost 0 bases, and 10 bases lay in between. CDR3 sequence: CASSSGDSTDTQYF. The DNA of the CDR3 is TGTGCCAGCAGCTCCGGGGACAGCACAGATACGCAGTATTTT.

This clonotype has just a few counts. The V gene is TRBV12-3 or TRBV12-4, the J gene TRBJ2-7; D is possibly TRBD2 (5 bases). This CDR3 has 15 residues. With 5 bases removed from V and 3 bases from J, the gap between germline ends came to 17 bases. The CDR3 bases are TGTGCCAGCAGTCCCCGCGCTACTAGGTTCTACGAGCAGTACTTC. Translated: CASSPRATRFYEQYF.

This clonotype was counted many times. This chain uses TRBV4-1 with TRBJ2-3; possible D gene TRBD1, 5 bases. V lost 2 bases and J lost 2, with 11 bases in between. The CDR3 length is 15 residues. Germline V gene sequence: CDR1 MGHRA, CDR2 YSYEKL. The CDR3 region has the DNA TGCGCCAGCAGCCAAATTACAGGTCCCACAGATACGCAGTATTTT. It is translated as CASSQITGPTDTQYF.

This chain uses TRBV7-2 with TRBJ1-1; D uncertain. The V gene lost 3 bases and the J gene lost 5 bases, with 10 bases spanning the gap. The CDR3 is made up of 13 amino acids. From germline, CDR1 is SGHTA and CDR2 FQGNSA. Written as DNA, the CDR3 is TGTGCCAGCAGCTTGGTAGTTTGGACTGAAGCTTTCTTT. Protein: CASSLVVWTEAFF.

V and J are TRBV20-1 and TRBJ1-1; 7 bases fit TRBD1. This CDR3 comprises 13 residues. V was clipped by 5 bases and J by 3 bases; unmatched bases: 6. Germline lookup yields CDR1 DFQATT and CDR2 SNEGSKA (reference sequence). This CDR3 reads CSALTGQDTEAFF. CDR3 DNA: TGCAGTGCTCTGACAGGGCAGGACACTGAAGCTTTCTTT.

V usage is TRBV20-1 and J usage is TRBJ1-4; D may be TRBD1 (5 bases). Trimming pared 1 base from V and 7 bases from J, leaving 10 bases between. CDR1 DFQATT and CDR2 SNEGSKA come from the germline V gene (reference sequence). This CDR3 is built from 13 residues. The CDR3 spells CSARGEGTEKLFF. CDR3 coding DNA: TGCAGTGCTAGAGGGGAGGGGACTGAAAAACTGTTTTTT.

This clonotype was observed a handful of times. The rearrangement joins TRBV4-1 to TRBJ2-1; 14 bases align to TRBD2. The CDR3 extends over 16 amino acids. CDR1 MGHRA and CDR2 YSYEKL come from the germline V gene. V lost 3 bases and J lost 13; bases outside the gene matches: 11. The CDR3 reads CASSHSPGLAGERQFF. The CDR3 DNA follows: TGCGCCAGCAGCCACTCACCGGGACTAGCGGGGGAACGCCAGTTCTTC.

This chain uses TRBV20-1 with TRBJ2-3, with a tentative D call TRBD2 (5 bases). This CDR3 comprises 12 residues. Between the trimmed V and J ends, which lost 6 bases and 5 bases, there was a span of 12 bases. The germline gives CDR1 DFQATT, CDR2 SNEGSKA (reference sequence). The CDR3 DNA reads as TGCAGTGCCCCGAAGAGCGGAGATACGCAGTATTTT. Translating gives CSAPKSGDTQYF.

This sequence joins TRBV20-1 and TRBJ1-1; D is undetermined. CDR1 and CDR2 from the germline V gene are DFQATT and SNEGSKA (reference sequence). V dropped 6 bases and J dropped 5 bases, with 16 bases sitting between them. CDR3 length: 13 residues. The CDR3 region is CSAIGPAWTEAFF. CDR3 DNA sequence: TGCAGTGCCATCGGGCCTGCTTGGACTGAAGCTTTCTTT.

The rearrangement joins TRBV7-2 to TRBJ2-3; tentative D call: TRBD2 (5 bases). V dropped 5 bases and J dropped 2 bases, with 20 bases sitting between them. The CDR3 consists of 17 residues. Germline V gives CDR1 SGHTA, CDR2 FQGNSA. Written as DNA, the CDR3 is TGTGCCAGCAGCCCATCCTATAGCGCGCAACCCACAGATACGCAGTATTTT. It is translated as CASSPSYSAQPTDTQYF.

The V and J genes are TRBV11-2 and TRBJ2-3; D uncertain. V dropped 3 bases and J dropped 2 bases, with 9 bases sitting between them. CDR3 length equals 14 residues. Germline V gene sequence: CDR1 SGHAT, CDR2 FQNNGV. The CDR3 here is CASSFPPITDTQYF. For the CDR3, the DNA is TGTGCCAGCAGCTTCCCTCCGATCACAGATACGCAGTATTTT.

This clonotype was observed many times. The gene calls are TRBV12-3 or TRBV12-4 and TRBJ2-3; 7 bases agree with TRBD1. The length of the CDR3 is 13 residues. V lost 3 bases to trimming and J lost 4 bases; unmatched junction nucleotides: 1. The CDR3 nucleotides read TGTGCCAGCAGTTTCCAGGGGGCAGATACGCAGTATTTT. Translated: CASSFQGADTQYF.

The chain carries TRBV11-2 and TRBJ2-4; 7 nucleotides line up with TRBD1. V shed 3 bases and J 6 bases; nucleotides not matched to a gene: 14. CDR1 is SGHAT, CDR2 FQNNGV, per germline. This CDR3 contains 17 residues. CDR3 loop: CASSFRIVDRVGNIQYF. In DNA form, the CDR3 reads TGTGCCAGCAGCTTTAGAATAGTCGACAGGGTGGGAAACATTCAGTACTTC.

This chain joins TRBV3-1 and TRBJ2-1; TRBD1 matches at 7 bases. V lost 10 bases and J lost 13; bases outside the gene matches: 10. Germline CDR1 LGHDT, CDR2 YNNKEL (reference sequence). This CDR3 is built from 11 residues. The chain's CDR3 is CATRGSSIQFF. Here the CDR3 DNA reads TGTGCCACCAGGGGGTCTTCAATTCAGTTCTTC.

This clonotype was seen only a few times. The chain recombines TRBV20-1 with TRBJ1-2; D gene ambiguous. CDR3 size: 16 residues. Per the germline V gene, CDR1 is DFQATT and CDR2 is SNEGSKA (reference sequence). Trimming shortened V by 5 bases and J by 4 bases, and 23 bases separated the two germline ends. The CDR3 DNA sequence: TGCAGTGCTCCTTTGTTGGACCGAACTTCAAGCTATGGCTACACCTTC. Translating it yields CSAPLLDRTSSYGYTF.

This clonotype appeared a few times. V is TRBV3-1 and J is TRBJ2-1, with 8 bases identical to TRBD2. J was trimmed by 9 bases and V by 0 bases; bases with no gene match: 4. Germline values: CDR1 LGHDT, CDR2 YNNKEL (reference sequence). The CDR3 sequence is 14 residues long. The CDR3 region has the DNA TGTGCCAGCAGCCAAGAGCGGGGGGTTGGTGAGCAGTTCTTC. Its translation: CASSQERGVGEQFF.

The genes are TRBV12-3 or TRBV12-4 and TRBJ2-7; TRBD2 matches at 10 bases. There are 17 residues in the CDR3. V trimming: 4 bases; J trimming: 2 bases; junction bases outside the gene matches: 11. CDR3 in amino acids: CASSWAPWTSGPYEQYF. The CDR3, as DNA: TGTGCCAGCAGTTGGGCGCCCTGGACTAGCGGACCCTACGAGCAGTACTTC.